This T cell receptor beta chain was captured by sequencing in a study of blood T cell repertoires in COVID-19. Study overall: COVID-19 samples collected from the United States, Italy and Spain covered acute and convalescent phases. Sample material is recorded as cDNA or gDNA derived from T cells, B-cell-depleted T cells, or PBMCs.

This CDR3 is 15 amino acids long. Germline loops: CDR1 LGHDT, CDR2 YNNKEL (reference sequence). Trimming took 0 bases from V and 2 from J, leaving 8 bases between them. In the original workflow: Amplified reference gene primers provided the basis for estimating nucleated cell counts. The repertoire was sequenced with immunoSEQ multiplex PCR; TCRdb's copy has only in-frame clones and lacks some. From that table come the V and J calls and clone size; the DNA was used to work out D and trimming. The sample lists 150,000 or so clones, roughly 86% occurring once. The sequence was collected from a human donor with acute or convalescent COVID-19. The donor label of this sample is uncertain. The sequencing sample was made of peripheral blood. The rearrangement uses TRBV3-1 (or the pseudogene TRBV3-2) and TRBJ1-5; D may be TRBD1 (5 bases). The CDR3 spells CASSQDSGRNQPQHF. The CDR3 coding sequence is TGTGCCAGCAGCCAAGATTCAGGGCGCAATCAGCCCCAGCATTTT.